The 25 T cell receptor beta chains given below trace back to one sample, sequenced in a study of blood T cell repertoires in COVID-19. TCRdb's copy holds only in-frame clones and misses some; the assay was immunoSEQ multiplex PCR. The table has a few hundred thousand clones, around 86% seen once. The sample was peripheral blood. All receptors derive from a woman in her twenties or thirties who had recovered from COVID-19.

The J gene is TRBJ2-7, the V gene TRBV7-9; the D gene is possibly TRBD2 (6 bases). Trimming cost V 3 bases and J 3 bases, with 18 bases left between them. This CDR3 has 16 residues. Germline V CDR1 and CDR2: SEHNR, FQNEAQ (reference sequence). The DNA for the CDR3 is TGTGCCAGCAGCTTTGATAATAGCGGAAGTCTCTACGAGCAGTACTTC. Encoded protein: CASSFDNSGSLYEQYF.

The chain employs TRBV30 and TRBJ2-2; D not certain. V was pared by 0 bases and J by 6 bases, with 11 bases between. Germline CDR1 GTSNPN, CDR2 SVGIG (reference sequence). The CDR3 length is 14 residues. The CDR3 coding sequence is TGTGCCTGGAGTGTACGCAGGTTGGCCGGGGAGCTGTTTTTT. Amino acid sequence: CAWSVRRLAGELFF.

The V call is TRBV18, the J call TRBJ1-4; D not certain. Trimming stripped 3 bases from V and 8 bases from J, with 10 bases between. This CDR3 contains 13 residues. From germline, CDR1 is KGHSH and CDR2 LQKENI. The CDR3: CASSPPDGEKLFF. The CDR3 nucleotides are TGTGCCAGCTCACCTCCAGACGGGGAAAAACTGTTTTTT.

This clone was counted once. This chain uses TRBV6-1 with TRBJ1-5; D remains ambiguous. The V gene lost 1 base and the J gene lost 4 bases, with 11 bases spanning the gap. This CDR3 has 15 residues. Germline V CDR1 and CDR2: MNHNS, SASEGT. DNA for the CDR3: TGTGCCAGCAGTGAAGGGTGGAACGGGAATCAGCCCCAGCATTTT. Translated: CASSEGWNGNQPQHF.

This chain joins TRBV19 and TRBJ2-1, with 8 bases that match TRBD2. This CDR3 is 15 amino acids long. With 2 bases clipped from V and 6 bases from J, the junction kept 6 bases outside the gene matches. CDR1 and CDR2 from the germline V gene are LNHDA and SQIVND (reference sequence). The CDR3 DNA reads as TGTGCCAGTAGTATATCAAGCGGGAGCGGCAATGAGCAGTTCTTC. Translating it yields CASSISSGSGNEQFF.

The chain has TRBV4-2 and TRBJ1-2; D not resolved. The CDR3 loop spans 15 amino acids. The germline gives CDR1 LGHNA, CDR2 YNFKEQ. V was trimmed by 3 bases and J by 2 bases, leaving 13 bases between them. The CDR3 protein is CASSQLRTGNYGYTF. The CDR3 DNA sequence: TGTGCCAGCAGCCAGTTGAGGACGGGGAACTATGGCTACACCTTC.

The gene calls are TRBV6-5 and TRBJ2-5; D gene uncertain. With 2 bases removed from V and 4 bases from J, the gap between germline ends came to 8 bases. The CDR3 loop spans 13 amino acids. Per germline, CDR1 MNHEY and CDR2 SVGAGI. The DNA of the CDR3 is TGTGCCAGCAGTTACGGCCCCCGAGAGACCCAGTACTTC. Protein: CASSYGPRETQYF.

V usage is TRBV28 and J usage is TRBJ2-7; the D gene is possibly TRBD2 (5 bases). This CDR3 comprises 14 residues. CDR1 is MDHEN and CDR2 is SYDVKM in the germline V gene. Trimming took off 6 bases at V and 0 bases at J, with 12 bases between the two ends. CDR3 residues: CASRSPGSSYEQYF. CDR3 coding DNA: TGTGCCAGCAGATCCCCGGGGAGCTCCTACGAGCAGTACTTC. Filled out from reference TRBV28 and TRBJ2-7, the complete variable domain reads DVKVTQSSRYLVKRTGEKVFLECVQDMDHENMFWYRQDPGLGLRLIYFSYDVKMKEKGDIPEGYSVSREKKERFSLILESASTNQTSMYLCASRSPGSSYEQYFGPGTRLTVT.

The genes are TRBV4-2 and TRBJ2-1; 10 nucleotides agree with TRBD2. Germline-derived CDR1 and CDR2 are LGHNA and YNFKEQ. The V segment lost 1 base and the J segment 5 bases; nucleotides outside the gene matches: 8. This CDR3 spans 17 amino acids. The CDR3 sequence: CASSQGPRTSGNNEQFF. Here the CDR3 DNA reads TGTGCCAGCAGCCAAGGCCCTCGGACTAGCGGTAACAATGAGCAGTTCTTC.

The chain employs TRBV6-5 and TRBJ2-7, with D uncertain. Trimming removed 6 bases from V and 12 bases from J, with 15 bases in between. Germline V gene lookup returns CDR1 MNHEY and CDR2 SVGAGI. The CDR3 spans 11 residues. The CDR3 DNA follows: TGTGCCAGCAGCCCCGCGGATGTGCCGTACTTC. Translation: CASSPADVPYF.

The genes are TRBV20-1 and TRBJ2-7, with D perhaps matching TRBD1 (7 bases). The CDR3 consists of 12 residues. V was cut by 3 bases and J by 6 bases, with 12 bases left in between. Germline loops: CDR1 DFQATT, CDR2 SNEGSKA (reference sequence). CDR3 amino acids: CSASGGTAEQYF. The CDR3 bases are TGCAGTGCTAGTGGAGGGACAGCCGAGCAGTACTTC.

V usage is TRBV7-6 and J usage is TRBJ2-7, with D uncertain. The CDR3 has 15 residues. In germline, CDR1 is SGHVS, CDR2 FNYEAQ. V gave up 3 bases and J gave up 5 bases, with 17 bases separating them. The CDR3 nucleotides are TGTGCCAGCAGCTTGGATTCTAGAATTTCTCACGAGCAGTACTTC. This encodes CASSLDSRISHEQYF.

V usage is TRBV18 and J usage is TRBJ2-5; no firm D call. CDR3 length: 12 amino acids. V lost 3 bases and J 5 bases, leaving 7 bases between the germline ends. Looked up from germline, CDR1 is KGHSH and CDR2 is LQKENI. The CDR3 bases are TGTGCCAGCTCACCGCGGAAGGAGACCCAGTACTTC. It yields the protein CASSPRKETQYF. The variable domain in full, completed from reference TRBV18 and TRBJ2-5, reads NAGVMQNPRHLVRRRGQEARLRCSPMKGHSHVYWYRQLPEEGLKFMVYLQKENIIDESGMPKERFSAEFPKEGPSILRIQQVVRGDSAAYFCASSPRKETQYFGPGTRLLVL.

The J gene is TRBJ1-1, the V gene TRBV2; 7 positions agree with TRBD1. The germline CDR1 and CDR2 sequences are SNHLY and FYNNEI. This CDR3 region has 14 residues. Losses at the gene ends were 6 bases for V and 4 bases for J; bases not matched to a gene: 8. The DNA of the CDR3 is TGTGCCAGCAGGGAAAACAGGGGAGGCACTGAAGCTTTCTTT. Residues: CASRENRGGTEAFF.

A few counts support this clone. The chain employs TRBV10-1 and TRBJ2-7; 16 bases line up with TRBD2. With V trimmed by 6 bases and J by 2 bases, 7 bases remained unmatched. This CDR3 region has 17 residues. CDR1 is WNHNN, CDR2 SYGVQD, per germline (reference sequence). CDR3 residues: CASRTGTSGRVPYEQYF. The CDR3 DNA reads as TGCGCCAGCAGGACCGGGACTAGCGGGAGGGTCCCCTACGAGCAGTACTTC.

V is TRBV7-9 and J is TRBJ2-7, with 7 bases identical to TRBD1. The CDR3 contains 14 residues. Trimming cost V 5 bases and J 6 bases; bases outside gene matches: 10. CDR1 and CDR2 from the germline V gene are SEHNR and FQNEAQ (reference sequence). This chain's CDR3 is CASSQSTGPGEQYF. The CDR3, as DNA: TGTGCCAGCAGCCAGTCGACAGGGCCGGGCGAGCAGTACTTC.

This chain connects TRBV18 to TRBJ2-3; TRBD1 agrees at 7 bases. The junction had 3 bases not matched to a gene; V was cut back by 1 base and J by 2 bases. From germline, CDR1 is KGHSH and CDR2 LQKENI. The CDR3 length is 15 residues. This CDR3 is CASSPRQGDTDTQYF. CDR3 bases: TGTGCCAGCTCACCACGACAGGGAGACACAGATACGCAGTATTTT.

The rearrangement uses TRBV18 and TRBJ1-4; weak D call: TRBD1 (5 bases). This CDR3 region has 14 residues. The germline V and J ends were trimmed by 3 bases and 8 bases, with 13 bases remaining between them. The germline gives CDR1 KGHSH, CDR2 LQKENI. The DNA of the CDR3 is TGTGCCAGCTCACCCGAGGACATCAGGGAAAAACTGTTTTTT. It specifies CASSPEDIREKLFF.

The chain employs TRBV11-2 and TRBJ1-1, with D possibly TRBD1 on 5 matching bases. Germline lookup yields CDR1 SGHAT and CDR2 FQNNGV. V lost 1 base and J lost 1, with 7 bases in between. The CDR3 length is 14 residues. As DNA, the CDR3 is TGTGCCAGCAGCTTAGTCGGGGGGAACACTGAAGCTTTCTTT. Protein product: CASSLVGGNTEAFF. Full variable domain (remainder filled in from reference TRBV11-2 and TRBJ1-1): EAGVAQSPRYKIIEKRQSVAFWCNPISGHATLYWYQQILGQGPKLLIQFQNNGVVDDSQLPKDRFSAERLKGVDSTLKIQPAKLEDSAVYLCASSLVGGNTEAFFGQGTRLTVV.

The chain uses TRBV4-2 and TRBJ2-7, with D possibly TRBD2 on 6 matching bases. The germline CDR1 and CDR2 sequences are LGHNA and YNFKEQ. The CDR3 sequence is 15 residues long. Trimming stripped 1 base from V and 3 bases from J, with 13 bases between. In DNA, the CDR3 is TGTGCCAGCAGCCAAGGAACAGGAGGGGACTACGAGCAGTACTTC. It translates to CASSQGTGGDYEQYF.

This clone was counted only a few times. J is TRBJ2-5 and V is TRBV5-5, with 10 bases lining up with TRBD2. Trimming at V came to 4 bases and at J to 4 bases, leaving 7 bases not matched to a gene. Germline assignment: CDR1 SGHKS and CDR2 YYEKEE (reference sequence). CDR3 size: 15 residues. The CDR3, as DNA: TGTGCCAGCAGCACGGAGCGGGAGGGTGGAGAGACCCAGTACTTC. Amino acids: CASSTEREGGETQYF.

J is TRBJ1-1 and V is TRBV18; 7 nucleotides align to TRBD1. The CDR3 has 15 amino acids. Trimming cost V 4 bases and J 1 base; bases outside gene matches: 6. Germline assignment: CDR1 KGHSH and CDR2 LQKENI. The chain's CDR3 is CASSREGGSNTEAFF. The CDR3 DNA reads TGTGCCAGCTCACGAGAAGGGGGCTCGAACACTGAAGCTTTCTTT.

This clone appeared once. The CDR3 DNA reads TGTGCCAGCAGCTTAGCAGGGAATGGGCTCATAACTCCCGAGCAGTACTTC. Translated, it gives CASSLAGNGLITPEQYF. The V gene is TRBV13, the J gene TRBJ2-7, with D possibly TRBD1 on 5 matching bases. This CDR3 is 17 amino acids long. Germline CDR1 reads PRHDT; CDR2 reads FYEKMQ (reference sequence). V lost 1 base and J lost 6, with 22 bases in between.

The chain carries TRBV19 and TRBJ1-1, with D tentatively TRBD1 (6 bases). Deletions cut 8 bases from V and 8 bases from J, with 15 bases between. Germline-derived CDR1 and CDR2 are LNHDA and SQIVND (reference sequence). The CDR3 has 12 residues. The CDR3 DNA reads as TGTGCCAGTGGGGTACAGGGACGAGAAGCTTTCTTT. Translated: CASGVQGREAFF.

The chain is built from TRBV6-1 and TRBJ2-1; tentative D call: TRBD2 (6 bases). CDR1 is MNHNS, CDR2 SASEGT, per germline. CDR3 size: 14 residues. V lost 3 bases, J lost 4 bases, and 10 bases lay in between. CDR3 in amino acids: CASSDKRVYNEQFF. CDR3 coding DNA: TGTGCCAGCAGTGATAAGCGGGTTTACAATGAGCAGTTCTTC.